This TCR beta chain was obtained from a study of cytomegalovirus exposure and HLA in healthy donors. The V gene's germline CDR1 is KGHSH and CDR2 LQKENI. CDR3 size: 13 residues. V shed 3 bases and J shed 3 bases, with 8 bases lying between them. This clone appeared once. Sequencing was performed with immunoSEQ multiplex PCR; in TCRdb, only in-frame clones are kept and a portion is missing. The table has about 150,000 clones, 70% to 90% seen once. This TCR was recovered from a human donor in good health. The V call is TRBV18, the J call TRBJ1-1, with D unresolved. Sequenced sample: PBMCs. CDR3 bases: TGTGCCAGCTCACCTTTGAGGGACACTGAAGCTTTCTTT. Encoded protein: CASSPLRDTEAFF.